This T cell receptor (beta chain) was captured by sequencing in a study of cytomegalovirus exposure and HLA in healthy donors. Findings and limits, study-wide: The study reported that TCR beta sequences accurately predicted HLA-A and HLA-B alleles in most subjects. Being productive about 87% or about 30% of the time was typical of most TCR beta V segments in an earlier analysis.

The PCR contained 60 Vbeta and 13 Jbeta primers. The data were produced by immunoSEQ multiplex PCR, yet TCRdb's version contains in-frame clones alone and is incomplete. This repertoire shows around 190,000 clones, about four fifths found once; its top ten account for about 1.8%. Note on this clone: Its specificity is not known.

The TCR sequence derives from a man between 18 and 29 years old in good health and CMV-seronegative. Sample: PBMCs.

The CDR3 sequence is CASLTGGSYEQYF. The CDR3 DNA reads as TGTGCCAGTTTGACAGGGGGCTCGTACGAGCAGTACTTC. The V call is TRBV2, the J call TRBJ2-7; TRBD1 agrees at 10 bases. The CDR3 totals 13 residues. CDR1 and CDR2 (germline): SNHLY, FYNNEI. Trimming removed 9 bases from V and 4 bases from J; junction bases left unmatched: 6.